One and the same sample provided the 16 T cell receptor beta chains below, sequenced in a study of blood T cell repertoires in COVID-19. The table came from immunoSEQ multiplex PCR; TCRdb's copy has only in-frame clones and leaves some out. The sample contains roughly 310,000 clones, about 92% of which appear only once. Material: PBMCs or T cells enriched from blood (not recorded which). These receptors came from a man aged 60-69 years who had recovered from COVID-19.

The chain recombines TRBV4-1 with TRBJ2-5, with 8 bases lining up with TRBD2. CDR1 and CDR2 (germline): MGHRA, YSYEKL. CDR3 length equals 16 residues. V was clipped by 0 bases and J by 1 base; unmatched bases: 4. The CDR3 sequence: CASSQDLTSGQETQYF. In DNA form, the CDR3 reads TGCGCCAGCAGCCAAGATTTAACTAGCGGCCAAGAGACCCAGTACTTC.

This rearrangement joins TRBV4-3 to TRBJ1-1, with unresolved D. V was cut by 0 bases and J by 1 base, with 12 bases left in between. The V gene's germline CDR1 is LGHNA and CDR2 YSLEER. The CDR3 contains 16 residues. Here the CDR3 DNA reads TGCGCCAGCAGCCAAGATCTGGGCAGGTGGAACACTGAAGCTTTCTTT. Translating gives CASSQDLGRWNTEAFF.

The rearrangement joins TRBV2 to TRBJ1-1; D gene ambiguous. This CDR3 region has 13 residues. V was pared by 4 bases and J by 1 base, with 7 bases between. Germline CDR1 is SNHLY and CDR2 is FYNNEI. CDR3 residues: CASSVLGNTEAFF. The DNA of the CDR3 is TGTGCCAGCAGTGTCCTCGGGAACACTGAAGCTTTCTTT.

The CDR3 bases are TGTGCCAGCAGTGCCGGGACAGGAGCTACCGGGGAGCTGTTTTTT. Translating gives CASSAGTGATGELFF. The chain recombines TRBV3-1 (or the pseudogene TRBV3-2) with TRBJ2-2; 8 bases map to TRBD1. The CDR3 covers 15 residues. Germline CDR1 LGHDT, CDR2 YNNKEL (reference sequence). J was trimmed by 5 bases and V by 6 bases; bases with no gene match: 8.

The V call is TRBV10-2, the J call TRBJ2-1, with TRBD2 as a possible D gene (6 bases). The germline V gene has CDR1 WSHSY and CDR2 SAAADI. Trimming cost V 8 bases and J 10 bases, with 21 bases left between them. The CDR3 runs 14 residues. CDR3 residues: CASGLTGALMEQFF. CDR3 nucleotides: TGCGCCAGCGGCTTGACGGGAGCCCTTATGGAGCAGTTCTTC.

The chain employs TRBV19 and TRBJ1-5; TRBD1 is a possible D gene (5 bases). CDR1 and CDR2 (germline): LNHDA, SQIVND (reference sequence). The V end lost 7 bases, the J end lost 7 bases, and 14 bases lay between the germline ends. The length of the CDR3 is 13 residues. Here the CDR3 reads CASTGHPSQPQHF. CDR3 nucleotides: TGTGCCAGTACTGGACACCCTTCACAGCCCCAGCATTTT.

This chain links TRBV10-3 with TRBJ1-6; TRBD1 matches at 9 bases. CDR1 is ENHRY and CDR2 is SYGVKD in the germline V gene. The CDR3 length is 14 residues. Germline trimming cut 3 bases from V and 8 bases from J; bases unmatched to any gene: 2. Here the CDR3 reads CAISEGQGYSPLHF. In nucleotides, the CDR3 is TGTGCCATCAGTGAAGGACAGGGGTATTCACCCCTCCACTTT.

The rearrangement links TRBV20-1 to TRBJ2-3, with TRBD2 identical over 10 bases. The germline CDR1 and CDR2 sequences are DFQATT and SNEGSKA (reference sequence). CDR3 length: 15 residues. The junction had 9 bases not matched to a gene; V was cut back by 3 bases and J by 6 bases. The CDR3: CSASKASGGDDTQYF. CDR3 in DNA: TGCAGTGCTAGTAAGGCTAGCGGGGGCGACGATACGCAGTATTTT.

The V and J genes are TRBV9 and TRBJ1-5; D gene unclear. From germline, CDR1 is SGDLS and CDR2 YYNGEE. Trimming removed 3 bases at V and 9 bases at J, with 16 bases between. The CDR3 length is 14 residues. In DNA, the CDR3 is TGTGCCAGCAGCGCGACGGGCGGAGGGTGGCCCCAGCATTTT. Its translation is CASSATGGGWPQHF.

The V gene is TRBV7-3, the J gene TRBJ1-1; 10 nucleotides agree with TRBD1. Germline V gene lookup returns CDR1 SGHTA and CDR2 FQGTGA. The CDR3 is 14 amino acids. The V segment lost 5 bases and the J segment 6 bases; nucleotides outside the gene matches: 6. This CDR3 reads CASSLGGTGAEAFF. The CDR3 nucleotides are TGTGCCAGCAGCCTTGGTGGGACAGGGGCTGAAGCTTTCTTT.

J is TRBJ2-7 and V is TRBV11-1; 9 nucleotides agree with TRBD1. With V trimmed by 3 bases and J by 5 bases, 5 bases remained unmatched. The CDR3 contains 14 residues. From germline, CDR1 is SGHAT and CDR2 FQDESV (reference sequence). CDR3 amino acids: CASSFRDRDHEQYF. CDR3 bases: TGTGCCAGCAGCTTCCGGGACAGGGACCACGAGCAGTACTTC.

V usage is TRBV2 and J usage is TRBJ2-3; 9 bases map to TRBD2. V lost 4 bases and J lost 1; bases outside the gene matches: 0. Germline-derived CDR1 and CDR2 are SNHLY and FYNNEI. The CDR3 is 14 residues long. CDR3 residues: CASSGLAGTDTQYF. CDR3 bases: TGTGCCAGCAGTGGACTAGCGGGCACAGATACGCAGTATTTT.

V usage is TRBV4-1 and J usage is TRBJ1-2; D is undetermined. Germline V lookup: CDR1 MGHRA, CDR2 YSYEKL. V gave up 4 bases and J gave up 3 bases, with 12 bases separating them. This CDR3 has 14 residues. DNA of the CDR3: TGCGCCAGCAGCCTAAGTGAGGTGGACTATGGCTACACCTTC. This gives the protein CASSLSEVDYGYTF.

The rearrangement uses TRBV5-6 and TRBJ1-2; D is possibly TRBD1 (6 bases). From germline, CDR1 is SGHDT and CDR2 YYEEEE. The V and J ends lost 1 base and 7 bases respectively, with 11 bases between them. The CDR3 spans 13 residues. This chain's CDR3 is CASSLRGASGYTF. The CDR3 nucleotides read TGTGCCAGCAGCTTGCGGGGGGCGTCTGGCTACACCTTC.

The chain joins TRBV7-9 to TRBJ1-2; 10 bases line up with TRBD1. CDR1 and CDR2 (germline): SEHNR, FQNEAQ (reference sequence). The CDR3 extends over 15 amino acids. The V segment lost 3 bases and the J segment 2 bases; nucleotides outside the gene matches: 3. The CDR3 DNA is TGTGCCAGCAGCTTTGGGGGACAGGGGAACTATGGCTACACCTTC. Amino acids: CASSFGGQGNYGYTF.

This chain uses TRBV30 with TRBJ2-7; 7 bases map to TRBD1. This CDR3 spans 14 amino acids. V dropped 1 base and J dropped 1; count of bases not matched to a gene: 4. CDR1 and CDR2 from the germline V gene are GTSNPN and SVGIG (reference sequence). CDR3 nucleotides: TGTGCCTGGAGTGCGACAGGGTTGTCCTACGAGCAGTACTTC. Encoded protein: CAWSATGLSYEQYF.